This TCR beta chain was recovered during a study of a mutant IDH1 vaccine in newly diagnosed glioma. About the research overall: In some groups vaccination began 4-6 weeks post-radiotherapy; others received it with temozolomide. Previous care, which was radiotherapy, temozolomide, or both, most often involved both. Visits V12 and V13 fell at weeks 35 and 47, respectively.

Findings and limits, study-wide: Vaccination induced immune responses in about 93% of patients.

Time point denoted: week 35, safety follow-up. Each dose of the vaccine consisted of 300 ug of mutant IDH1 20-mer peptide, with topical imiquimod. To note about this clone: Antigen specificity is unknown.

The protocol was immunoSEQ multiplex PCR, while the TCRdb copy is restricted to in-frame clones and leaves out a portion. The table lists tens of thousands of clones, around 80% of them singletons, with 12% in the top ten. Sequences were derived from PBMCs, sampled from a glioma patient whose treatment included an IDH1 peptide vaccine. The sequence was obtained from a man aged 35-49 years with glioma.

In DNA, the CDR3 is TGTGCCAGCAGCTCCTACCGCGGGGGGGACTATGGCTACACCTTC. Its protein is CASSSYRGGDYGYTF. The chain recombines TRBV7-6 with TRBJ1-2; possibly TRBD1 for D (5 bases). The V gene lost 4 bases and the J gene lost 3 bases, with 15 bases spanning the gap. CDR1 and CDR2 from the germline V gene are SGHVS and FNYEAQ. The CDR3 runs to 15 residues.